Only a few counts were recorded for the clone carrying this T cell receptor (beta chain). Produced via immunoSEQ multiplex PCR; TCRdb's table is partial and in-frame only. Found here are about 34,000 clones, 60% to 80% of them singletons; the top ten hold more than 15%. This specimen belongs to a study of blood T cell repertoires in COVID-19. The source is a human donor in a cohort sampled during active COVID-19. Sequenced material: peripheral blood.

The chain's CDR3 is CSVSAGVTDTQYF. The CDR3 coding sequence is TGCAGCGTTTCGGCAGGGGTCACAGATACGCAGTATTTT. V usage is TRBV29-1 and J usage is TRBJ2-3; possibly TRBD1 for D (6 bases). The CDR3 sequence is 13 residues long. CDR1 is SQVTM, CDR2 ANQGSEA, per germline. Trimming removed 5 bases from V and 2 bases from J, with 11 bases in between.